A selection of T cell receptor beta chains follows, all from one sample in a study of blood T cell repertoires in COVID-19. Repertoires were generated with immunoSEQ multiplex PCR, while TCRdb's copy carries only in-frame clones and drops some. The data show around 250,000 clones, approximately 83% seen once. Material for sequencing was PBMCs or T cells enriched from blood (not recorded which). The receptors were gathered from a woman aged 45-65 years who had recovered from COVID-19. The CDR3 runs from the conserved cysteine through the conserved F or W. D genes are given only for firm matches. Expanded clones get a size class; other rows say once, few or many, or leave the size out.

V gene,clone size,J gene,D gene,CDR3 protein,CDR3 DNA
TRBV9,.,TRBJ2-1,.,CASSVSFNEQFF,TGTGCCAGCAGCGTCTCTTTCAATGAGCAGTTCTTC
TRBV12-5,.,TRBJ2-7,.,CASGLVGASEQYF,TGTGCTAGTGGTTTGGTAGGGGCATCCGAGCAGTACTTC
TRBV5-1,.,TRBJ2-4,.,CASSLEGSGVQYF,TGCGCCAGCAGCTTGGAAGGGTCAGGGGTTCAGTACTTC
TRBV7-9,few,TRBJ2-7,.,CASSPPDRAYEQYF,TGTGCCAGCAGCCCACCGGACAGAGCCTACGAGCAGTACTTC
TRBV20-1,.,TRBJ2-5,.,CSATQETQYF,TGCAGTGCTACACAAGAGACCCAGTACTTC
TRBV5-1,.,TRBJ2-1,.,CASSPMTKVEQFF,TGCGCCAGCAGCCCCATGACAAAGGTTGAGCAGTTCTTC
TRBV13,once,TRBJ2-5,TRBD2,CASSSGLVETQYF,TGTGCCAGCAGCTCGGGACTAGTTGAGACCCAGTACTTC
TRBV5-1,.,TRBJ2-1,TRBD2,CASSLRAGVMSNEQFF,TGCGCCAGCAGCTTGCGGGCGGGAGTAATGAGCAATGAGCAGTTCTTC
TRBV5-8,once,TRBJ2-7,TRBD1,CASSKRTGTYEQYF,TGTGCCAGCAGCAAAAGGACAGGGACCTACGAGCAGTACTTC
TRBV28,.,TRBJ2-7,TRBD1,CASSPPDRDYEQYF,TGTGCCAGCAGTCCCCCTGACAGGGACTACGAGCAGTACTTC
TRBV5-1,.,TRBJ1-6,.,CASSTGLTNSPLHF,TGCGCCAGCAGCACGGGACTGACTAATTCACCCCTCCACTTT
TRBV7-8,.,TRBJ1-3,.,CASSPAPSSGNTIYF,TGTGCCAGCAGCCCCGCCCCTAGCTCTGGAAACACCATATATTTT
TRBV4-1,.,TRBJ1-3,TRBD1,CASSFDRGRNTIYF,TGCGCCAGCAGCTTCGACAGGGGACGGAACACCATATATTTT
TRBV14,.,TRBJ1-6,TRBD1,CASSPTGYNSPLHF,TGTGCCAGCAGCCCGACAGGGTACAATTCACCCCTCCACTTT
TRBV5-4,.,TRBJ2-5,.,CASSSGFQETQYF,TGTGCCAGCAGCTCGGGATTTCAAGAGACCCAGTACTTC
TRBV5-1,.,TRBJ1-2,.,CASSKFLGDYGYTF,TGCGCCAGCAGCAAATTCCTCGGGGACTATGGCTACACCTTC
TRBV24-1,.,TRBJ2-5,TRBD2,CATSDSGLAGGGEETQYF,TGTGCCACCAGTGATTCCGGGCTAGCGGGAGGAGGGGAAGAGACCCAGTACTTC
TRBV28,.,TRBJ2-7,.,CASSLSRTVREQYF,TGTGCCAGCAGTTTATCTCGGACTGTCCGCGAGCAGTACTTC
TRBV10-3,.,TRBJ2-1,TRBD2,CAISDGGLANEQFF,TGTGCCATCAGTGATGGCGGACTAGCCAATGAGCAGTTCTTC
TRBV6-2/TRBV6-3,few,TRBJ2-7,.,CASSYPVSGGAYEQYF,TGTGCCAGCAGTTACCCCGTAAGCGGAGGGGCCTACGAGCAGTACTTC
TRBV30,.,TRBJ1-2,.,CAWSHSITPRYTF,TGTGCCTGGAGTCACTCAATTACCCCCCGCTACACCTTC
TRBV4-2,.,TRBJ2-1,TRBD2,CASSQGTSGRWNNEQFF,TGTGCCAGCAGCCAAGGGACTAGCGGGAGATGGAACAATGAGCAGTTCTTC
TRBV6-5,.,TRBJ2-5,TRBD2,CASSYTGGPGETQYF,TGTGCCAGCAGTTACACGGGAGGGCCTGGGGAGACCCAGTACTTC
TRBV10-3,.,TRBJ1-6,TRBD1,CAISEGQGNSPLHF,TGTGCCATCAGCGAAGGACAGGGGAATTCACCCCTCCACTTT
TRBV27,.,TRBJ1-2,.,CASSLWGPGEGVYYGYTF,TGTGCCAGCAGTTTATGGGGGCCAGGAGAGGGAGTCTACTATGGCTACACCTTC
TRBV19,once,TRBJ2-7,.,CASSIVSPAGEQYF,TGTGCCAGTAGTATAGTAAGCCCGGCGGGGGAGCAGTACTTC
TRBV9,.,TRBJ1-6,TRBD1,CASSFTGDNSPLHF,TGTGCCAGCAGCTTTACAGGGGACAATTCACCCCTCCACTTT
TRBV19,once,TRBJ2-1,TRBD2,CASSIYPAGDEQFF,TGTGCCAGTAGTATATATCCAGCGGGAGATGAGCAGTTCTTC
TRBV9,.,TRBJ2-7,TRBD1,CASSGPIPGQGASSSYEQYF,TGTGCCAGCAGCGGGCCGATTCCGGGACAGGGGGCTTCGAGCTCCTACGAGCAGTACTTC
TRBV15,once,TRBJ1-3,TRBD1,CATSRGQGVGNTIYF,TGTGCCACCAGCAGAGGACAGGGGGTAGGAAACACCATATATTTT
TRBV7-2,.,TRBJ2-1,TRBD2,CASLRATNLAGSGYNEQFF,TGTGCCAGTCTACGGGCTACTAACCTAGCGGGATCGGGGTACAATGAGCAGTTCTTC
TRBV24-1,once,TRBJ2-3,TRBD1,CAIGQDGDTQYF,TGTGCCATCGGACAGGATGGAGATACGCAGTATTTT
TRBV2,.,TRBJ1-1,.,CASSGTANTEAFF,TGTGCCAGCAGTGGGACAGCGAACACTGAAGCTTTCTTT
TRBV5-1,.,TRBJ2-2,TRBD1,CASSYGTVVGELFF,TGCGCCAGCAGCTACGGGACAGTCGTCGGGGAGCTGTTTTTT
TRBV28,.,TRBJ2-7,TRBD1,CASRPGTGASYEQYF,TGTGCCAGCAGACCCGGGACAGGGGCCTCCTACGAGCAGTACTTC
TRBV2,few,TRBJ2-7,.,CASRSRVTTYEQYF,TGTGCCAGCAGGAGCAGGGTTACCACCTACGAGCAGTACTTC
TRBV11-2,.,TRBJ2-1,.,CASSLGLLNEQFF,TGTGCCAGCAGCTTAGGGTTACTCAATGAGCAGTTCTTC
TRBV24-1,.,TRBJ2-5,.,CATSDIKGETQYF,TGTGCCACCAGTGATATCAAGGGGGAGACCCAGTACTTC
TRBV2,.,TRBJ2-4,TRBD1,CASSIPGGKNIQYF,TGTGCCAGCAGTATCCCAGGGGGCAAAAACATTCAGTACTTC
TRBV28,.,TRBJ1-5,.,CASSLYLPQDQPQHF,TGTGCCAGCAGTTTATACCTCCCACAGGATCAGCCCCAGCATTTT
TRBV28,.,TRBJ2-2,.,CASSLPQGRTGELFF,TGTGCCAGCAGTTTACCTCAGGGTCGAACCGGGGAGCTGTTTTTT
TRBV7-9,once,TRBJ2-1,TRBD2,CASSLAGGNEQFF,TGTGCCAGTAGTCTAGCGGGAGGCAATGAGCAGTTCTTC
TRBV14,.,TRBJ1-1,.,CASSQDPGGLGEAFF,TGTGCCAGCAGCCAAGATCCGGGGGGTTTGGGTGAAGCTTTCTTT
TRBV11-2,.,TRBJ2-2,.,CASSPAQRLSTGELFF,TGTGCCAGCAGCCCTGCCCAGAGGTTGAGCACCGGGGAGCTGTTTTTT
TRBV27,.,TRBJ2-2,TRBD2,CASTLAGGVFGELFF,TGTGCCAGCACTCTAGCGGGAGGGGTCTTCGGGGAGCTGTTTTTT
TRBV7-8,.,TRBJ1-4,.,CASSFMAGEKLFF,TGTGCCAGCAGCTTTATGGCGGGGGAAAAACTGTTTTTT
TRBV27,.,TRBJ1-6,TRBD1,CASSIGQGFVNSPLHF,TGTGCCAGCAGTATTGGACAGGGGTTTGTTAATTCACCCCTCCACTTT
TRBV19,.,TRBJ1-5,.,CASSIADNSNQPQHF,TGTGCCAGTAGTATAGCCGACAATAGCAATCAGCCCCAGCATTTT
TRBV5-4,.,TRBJ1-5,.,CASSLMGGNQPQHF,TGTGCCAGCAGCTTGATGGGGGGGAATCAGCCCCAGCATTTT
TRBV5-6,few,TRBJ2-1,TRBD2,CASSQTSSEQFF,TGTGCCAGCAGCCAGACTAGCAGTGAGCAGTTCTTC
TRBV19,.,TRBJ2-7,TRBD2,CASSIASGMSSYEQYF,TGTGCCAGTAGTATAGCTAGCGGGATGAGCTCCTACGAGCAGTACTTC
TRBV2,few,TRBJ1-5,TRBD1,CASREAGTGGIGPQHF,TGTGCCAGCAGGGAAGCCGGGACAGGGGGCATAGGGCCCCAGCATTTT